Below, 10 T cell receptor beta chains from the same sample are listed, as sequenced in a study of blood T cells in healthy people across ages. Together with a sample-barcoded 5' primer, a J-beta primer mix was included in a second PCR lasting about 6 to 12 cycles. TCRdb fed the 5' RACE reads into MiXCR, producing one record per CDR3 protein. Among 700,000 to 800,000 distinct CDR3 sequences listed, 43% were seen once. Sequencing input: blood. The source is a woman in her sixties or seventies in good health.

This rearrangement joins TRBV7-9 to TRBJ2-5; 7 bases line up with TRBD1. The germline V gene has CDR1 SEHNR and CDR2 FQNEAQ (reference sequence). The trim removed 6 bases at V and 0 bases at J, leaving 4 bases unmatched. CDR3 size: 14 residues. CDR3 amino acids: CASRTGQYQETQYF. Here the CDR3 DNA reads TGTGCCAGCAGAACGGGACAGTACCAAGAGACCCAGTACTTC.

This clonotype has only a few counts. The chain uses TRBV11-2 and TRBJ2-1; perhaps TRBD2 as D (5 bases). Germline lookup yields CDR1 SGHAT and CDR2 FQNNGV. V lost 2 bases and J 9 bases, leaving 17 bases between the germline ends. CDR3 length: 15 amino acids. CDR3 in amino acids: CASSLTNLAGSEQFF. CDR3 sequence (DNA): TGTGCCAGCAGCTTAACGAATTTAGCTGGGAGTGAGCAGTTCTTC.

This rearrangement joins TRBV6-6 to TRBJ2-4, with a weak D call TRBD2 (5 bases). Judging by the DNA end, TRBJ2-7 fits better; the J call may be wrong. CDR3 length: 15 residues. In germline, CDR1 is MNHNY, CDR2 SVGAGI (reference sequence). CDR3 region: CASSYAGRSLYEQYF. DNA of the CDR3: TGTGCCAGCAGTTATGCGGGCCGTTCTCTCTACGAGCAGTACTTC.

The V call is TRBV6-6, the J call TRBJ1-2, with D perhaps matching TRBD1 (6 bases). V shed 7 bases and J shed 4 bases, with 16 bases lying between them. Germline-derived CDR1 and CDR2 are MNHNY and SVGAGI (reference sequence). The CDR3 extends over 14 amino acids. This CDR3 is CASTAGEGSYGYTF. The CDR3 region has the DNA TGTGCCAGCACCGCAGGGGAGGGTAGCTATGGCTACACCTTC.

V gene TRBV29-1 combines with J gene TRBJ1-2, with 9 bases identical to TRBD1. CDR3 length: 14 amino acids. The V and J ends lost 4 bases and 6 bases, in that order; junction bases with no gene match: 9. CDR1 and CDR2 (germline): SQVTM, ANQGSEA. CDR3 sequence reads: CSVVTDRGPDGYTF. Here the CDR3 DNA reads TGCAGCGTTGTAACGGACAGGGGCCCCGATGGCTACACCTTC.

This clonotype was seen more than once but under ten times. This chain joins TRBV7-9 and TRBJ2-2; D is perhaps TRBD2 (5 bases). The CDR3 totals 15 residues. Germline CDR1 reads SEHNR; CDR2 reads FQNEAQ (reference sequence). Between the trimmed V and J ends, which lost 5 bases and 3 bases, there was a span of 13 bases. The DNA of the CDR3 is TGTGCCAGCAGCCCGACGGGGTCGGACACCGGGGAGCTGTTTTTT. Encoded protein: CASSPTGSDTGELFF. Together with reference TRBV7-9 and TRBJ2-2, the CDR3 gives the full variable domain: DTGVSQNPRHKITKRGQNVTFRCDPISEHNRLYWYRQTLGQGPEFLTYFQNEAQLEKSRLLSDRFSAERPKGSFSTLEIQRTEQGDSAMYLCASSPTGSDTGELFFGEGSRLTVL.

In this sample, this clonotype turned up a few times. This sequence joins TRBV5-1 and TRBJ2-5, with a possible D match to TRBD1 (6 bases). Germline values: CDR1 SGHRS, CDR2 YFSETQ. CDR3 length equals 15 residues. The V gene lost 2 bases and the J gene lost 0 bases, with 11 bases spanning the gap. The CDR3 sequence: CASSLQTGDQETQYF. CDR3 in DNA: TGCGCCAGCAGCTTACAGACAGGAGACCAAGAGACCCAGTACTTC. Based on the CDR3 plus reference TRBV5-1 and TRBJ2-5, the full variable domain is KAGVTQTPRYLIKTRGQQVTLSCSPISGHRSVSWYQQTPGQGLQFLFEYFSETQRNKGNFPGRFSGRQFSNSRSEMNVSTLELGDSALYLCASSLQTGDQETQYFGPGTRLLVL.

Only a few counts were recorded for this clonotype. The V and J genes are TRBV20-1 and TRBJ1-5, with 8 bases lining up with TRBD1. The V gene end was trimmed by 2 bases and the J gene end by 2 bases; junction bases not matched to a gene: 2. The CDR3 loop spans 14 amino acids. Per the germline V gene, CDR1 is DFQATT and CDR2 is SNEGSKA (reference sequence). The CDR3 spells CSARQGAGNQPQHF. CDR3 nucleotides: TGCAGTGCTAGACAGGGGGCTGGCAATCAGCCCCAGCATTTT.

The chain uses TRBV7-2 and TRBJ2-7; no reliable D call. Trimming removed 5 bases from V and 7 bases from J, with 15 bases in between. Per the germline V gene, CDR1 is SGHTA and CDR2 is FQGNSA. The CDR3 is 13 amino acids. The CDR3 DNA reads TGTGCCAGCAGCCGCCAGCTGACGGGTGAGCAGTACTTC. Its translation is CASSRQLTGEQYF.

Worth noting for this clonotype: A read error may be the cause here, since a much bigger clone is one base away. V gene TRBV6-2 or TRBV6-3 combines with J gene TRBJ1-2; tentatively, D is TRBD1 (5 bases). The germline V gene has CDR1 MNHEY and CDR2 SVGEGT. This CDR3 has 16 amino acids. CDR3 sequence (DNA): TGTGCCAGCAGTTACCCGCCACCCAGGACACTTTATGGCTGCACCTTC. It codes for CASSYPPPRTLYGCTF.